This T cell receptor beta chain derives from a study of early T cells in non-severe SARS-CoV-2 infection. Study as a whole: Unsorted whole-blood RNA was sequenced in bulk, leaving chains unpaired.

This CDR3 spans 18 amino acids. The V and J ends lost 1 base and 5 bases, in that order; junction bases with no gene match: 16. Germline V gene sequence: CDR1 SEHNR, CDR2 FQNEAQ (reference sequence). Individual cDNA molecules received unique molecular identifiers. TCRdb analysed the 5' RACE reads with MiXCR anew, one entry per CDR3 protein. The sample has tens of thousands of distinct CDR3 sequences; about 4.5% are singletons. This clonotype turned up a few times. Source material: whole blood. This chain uses TRBV7-9 with TRBJ2-5, with 7 bases aligning to TRBD1. The origin of this receptor is an adult who was a healthcare worker with PCR-confirmed SARS-CoV-2 infection or an uninfected control (not recorded which). CDR3 loop: CASSLGLPGPGGRETQYF. The DNA for the CDR3 is TGTGCCAGCAGCTTAGGCCTCCCGGGCCCAGGGGGACGTGAGACCCAGTACTTC.